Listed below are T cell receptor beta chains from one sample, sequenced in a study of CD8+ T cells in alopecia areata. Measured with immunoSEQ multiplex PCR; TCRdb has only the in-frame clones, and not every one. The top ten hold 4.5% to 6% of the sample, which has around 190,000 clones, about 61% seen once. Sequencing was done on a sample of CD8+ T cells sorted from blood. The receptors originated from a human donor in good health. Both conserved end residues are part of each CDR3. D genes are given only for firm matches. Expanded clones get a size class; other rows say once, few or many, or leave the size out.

CDR3 protein: CASSSSFVETQYF; CDR3 DNA: TGTGCCAGCAGCTCTAGCTTTGTCGAGACCCAGTACTTC; J gene: TRBJ2-5; V gene: TRBV7-9; D gene: -; clone size: -
CDR3 protein: CASSPTGPGLEQYF; CDR3 DNA: TGTGCCAGCAGCCCAACAGGTCCGGGGCTCGAGCAGTACTTC; J gene: TRBJ2-7; V gene: TRBV6-5; D gene: -; clone size: -
CDR3 protein: CASSQGYRGQQLETQYF; CDR3 DNA: TGCGCCAGCAGCCAAGGCTATCGGGGTCAACAATTGGAGACCCAGTACTTC; J gene: TRBJ2-5; V gene: TRBV4-1; D gene: -; clone size: -
CDR3 protein: CASSSGQDYNEQFF; CDR3 DNA: TGTGCCAGCAGCTCGGGACAGGACTACAATGAGCAGTTCTTC; J gene: TRBJ2-1; V gene: TRBV7-9; D gene: TRBD1; clone size: few
CDR3 protein: CASSFRGPGNEQYF; CDR3 DNA: TGTGCCAGCAGCTTCCGGGGCCCGGGGAACGAGCAGTACTTC; J gene: TRBJ2-7; V gene: TRBV7-6; D gene: -; clone size: -
CDR3 protein: CASSLTLGYGYTF; CDR3 DNA: TGCGCCAGCAGCTTGACTCTCGGCTATGGCTACACCTTC; J gene: TRBJ1-2; V gene: TRBV5-1; D gene: -; clone size: -
CDR3 protein: CSSAGNEQFF; CDR3 DNA: TGCAGCTCTGCGGGGAATGAGCAGTTCTTC; J gene: TRBJ2-1; V gene: TRBV29-1; D gene: -; clone size: -
CDR3 protein: CASWDNQETQYF; CDR3 DNA: TGCGCCAGTTGGGACAACCAAGAGACCCAGTACTTC; J gene: TRBJ2-5; V gene: TRBV5-1; D gene: -; clone size: -
CDR3 protein: CAWSPGTNYGYTF; CDR3 DNA: TGTGCCTGGAGCCCGGGTACCAACTATGGCTACACCTTC; J gene: TRBJ1-2; V gene: TRBV30; D gene: -; clone size: few
CDR3 protein: CSVKGQGGSYEQYF; CDR3 DNA: TGCAGCGTTAAAGGACAGGGTGGGTCCTACGAGCAGTACTTC; J gene: TRBJ2-7; V gene: TRBV29-1; D gene: TRBD1; clone size: few
CDR3 protein: CSVAKAGTEAFF; CDR3 DNA: TGCAGCGTTGCCAAGGCAGGGACTGAAGCTTTCTTT; J gene: TRBJ1-1; V gene: TRBV29-1; D gene: -; clone size: -
CDR3 protein: CASSHSSKIARNGNEQYF; CDR3 DNA: TGTGCCAGCAGCCATTCCTCCAAGATAGCCAGGAATGGCAACGAGCAGTACTTC; J gene: TRBJ2-7; V gene: TRBV4-2; D gene: -; clone size: once
CDR3 protein: CASSYETGGIEKLFF; CDR3 DNA: TGTGCCAGCAGTTACGAAACGGGAGGAATTGAAAAACTGTTTTTT; J gene: TRBJ1-4; V gene: TRBV6-5; D gene: -; clone size: -
CDR3 protein: CASSPGTGDGSQPQHF; CDR3 DNA: TGTGCCAGCAGTCCCGGGACAGGGGATGGAAGTCAGCCCCAGCATTTT; J gene: TRBJ1-5; V gene: TRBV6-4; D gene: TRBD1; clone size: -
CDR3 protein: CASSFGQINTGELFF; CDR3 DNA: TGTGCCAGCAGCTTCGGACAGATTAACACCGGGGAGCTGTTTTTT; J gene: TRBJ2-2; V gene: TRBV5-6; D gene: -; clone size: -
CDR3 protein: CAPRDRNYGYTF; CDR3 DNA: TGTGCCCCTCGGGACAGGAACTATGGCTACACCTTC; J gene: TRBJ1-2; V gene: TRBV19; D gene: TRBD1; clone size: few
CDR3 protein: CASSLPGFEQYF; CDR3 DNA: TGTGCCAGCAGCTTGCCGGGGTTCGAGCAGTACTTC; J gene: TRBJ2-7; V gene: TRBV5-6; D gene: -; clone size: -
CDR3 protein: CASRRDTQYF; CDR3 DNA: TGTGCCAGCAGGAGGGATACGCAGTATTTT; J gene: TRBJ2-3; V gene: TRBV2; D gene: -; clone size: -
CDR3 protein: CASSSGALDEQYF; CDR3 DNA: TGTGCCAGCAGCTCCGGGGCCCTGGACGAGCAGTACTTC; J gene: TRBJ2-7; V gene: TRBV7-9; D gene: -; clone size: -
CDR3 protein: CASSFPEDYGYTF; CDR3 DNA: TGTGCCAGCAGCTTCCCGGAGGACTATGGCTACACCTTC; J gene: TRBJ1-2; V gene: TRBV13; D gene: -; clone size: few
CDR3 protein: CASSAWTGGEAFF; CDR3 DNA: TGTGCCAGCAGCGCCTGGACAGGGGGGGAAGCTTTCTTT; J gene: TRBJ1-1; V gene: TRBV9; D gene: TRBD1; clone size: -
CDR3 protein: CASSHLGGEAFF; CDR3 DNA: TGCGCCAGCAGCCATCTGGGTGGTGAAGCTTTCTTT; J gene: TRBJ1-1; V gene: TRBV4-1; D gene: -; clone size: -
CDR3 protein: CASSSRTGELFF; CDR3 DNA: TGTGCCAGCAGCAGCCGTACCGGGGAGCTGTTTTTT; J gene: TRBJ2-2; V gene: TRBV7-9; D gene: -; clone size: once
CDR3 protein: CASSLMSAVPYEQYF; CDR3 DNA: TGTGCCAGCAGTTTAATGTCGGCAGTCCCCTACGAGCAGTACTTC; J gene: TRBJ2-7; V gene: TRBV27; D gene: -; clone size: -
CDR3 protein: CASSPMDFPREQYF; CDR3 DNA: TGTGCCAGCTCACCAATGGACTTTCCCCGAGAGCAGTACTTC; J gene: TRBJ2-7; V gene: TRBV18; D gene: -; clone size: -
CDR3 protein: CASSQVEGIGETQYF; CDR3 DNA: TGCGCCAGCAGCCAAGTTGAGGGGATAGGCGAGACCCAGTACTTC; J gene: TRBJ2-5; V gene: TRBV4-1; D gene: -; clone size: -
CDR3 protein: CASSEWTKRGNEQFF; CDR3 DNA: TGTGCCAGCAGTGAGTGGACAAAACGGGGCAATGAGCAGTTCTTC; J gene: TRBJ2-1; V gene: TRBV2; D gene: -; clone size: -